This is a list of T cell receptor beta chains from one sample in a study of blood T cell repertoires in COVID-19. Measured with immunoSEQ multiplex PCR; TCRdb has only the in-frame clones, and not every one. The sample lists roughly 150,000 clones, 78% occurring once. Sequenced input: PBMCs or T cells enriched from blood (not recorded which). Receptors were obtained from a woman aged 45-59 years who had recovered from COVID-19. Each CDR3 is given with its conserved first and last residue. The order of the fields is clone size, D gene, V gene, J gene, CDR3 DNA, CDR3 protein. A D gene is named only where the DNA matches it firmly. The size of a clone is reported for some rows only, either as once, few or many, or as a class for expanded clones.

-	TRBD1	TRBV2	TRBJ1-5	TGTGCCAGCAGTAGACGATTCGGGACAGGGGTGGATCAGCCCCAGCATTTT	CASSRRFGTGVDQPQHF
-	-	TRBV19	TRBJ1-1	TGTGCCAGTAGTCATTTGAACACTGAAGCTTTCTTT	CASSHLNTEAFF
-	-	TRBV30	TRBJ2-2	TGTGCCTGGAGTCCCGGGGCCGGGGAGCTGTTTTTT	CAWSPGAGELFF
-	-	TRBV7-9	TRBJ1-6	TGTGCCAGCAGCTTAACGAGCTCCTATAATTCACCCCTCCACTTT	CASSLTSSYNSPLHF
-	-	TRBV2	TRBJ1-3	TGTGCCAGCAACTTCAGGGGCACCAGCTCTGGAAACACCATATATTTT	CASNFRGTSSGNTIYF
-	-	TRBV7-2	TRBJ2-3	TGTGCCAGCAGCTTTAAAGGGGCAGATACGCAGTATTTT	CASSFKGADTQYF
-	TRBD1	TRBV10-3	TRBJ1-2	TGTGCCATCAGTTTGGGACAGCTGAGGGGCTACACCTTC	CAISLGQLRGYTF
-	-	TRBV19	TRBJ1-2	TGTGCCAGTAGTATGAGGTCCAGCAACTATGGCTACACCTTC	CASSMRSSNYGYTF
-	-	TRBV5-5	TRBJ1-3	TGTGCCAGCAGCTTGCGGTCGACCGCTAGCTCTGGAAACACCATATATTTT	CASSLRSTASSGNTIYF
-	TRBD1	TRBV2	TRBJ1-5	TGTGCCAGCATGGAGGGACAGACTTTTTATAGCAATCAGCCCCAGCATTTT	CASMEGQTFYSNQPQHF
-	TRBD1	TRBV28	TRBJ2-3	TGTGCCAGCAGTTTGACAGGGACCACAGATACGCAGTATTTT	CASSLTGTTDTQYF
-	-	TRBV7-9	TRBJ1-6	TGTGCCAGCAGCTTAGCAGGGGCGGGATTTTCACCCCTCCACTTT	CASSLAGAGFSPLHF
-	-	TRBV4-1	TRBJ2-5	TGCGCCAGCAGCCAAGATCCGGTTTTCGCGGAGACCCAGTACTTC	CASSQDPVFAETQYF
-	TRBD1	TRBV24-1	TRBJ2-1	TGTGCCACCAGTGAACCCGGGACAGGGGGGAATGAGCAGTTCTTC	CATSEPGTGGNEQFF
-	TRBD1	TRBV19	TRBJ1-5	TGTGCCAGTAGTACCAGACAGGGGGCAAATCAGCCCCAGCATTTT	CASSTRQGANQPQHF
-	-	TRBV5-1	TRBJ2-7	TGCGCCAGCAGCTTGGTTTCGGTGGGGGCTGGCGAGCAGTACTTC	CASSLVSVGAGEQYF
-	-	TRBV2	TRBJ1-5	TGTGCCAGCAGTGATAACAGCTACAATCAGCCCCAGCATTTT	CASSDNSYNQPQHF
once	-	TRBV19	TRBJ1-1	TGTGCCAGTAGTTCTACAGGGAACACTGAAGCTTTCTTT	CASSSTGNTEAFF
-	TRBD1	TRBV3-1/TRBV3-2	TRBJ1-2	TGTGCCAGCAGCCAAGAGCAGGGGGCCTTCTATGGCTACACCTTC	CASSQEQGAFYGYTF
-	TRBD1	TRBV5-1	TRBJ1-5	TGCGCCAGCAGCTTGGCCGGACAGGGGAATCAGCCCCAGCATTTT	CASSLAGQGNQPQHF
-	TRBD1	TRBV7-9	TRBJ1-6	TGTGCCAGCAGCATACCTCCGGGACAGGGGACTTTTTGGTCACCCCTCCACTTT	CASSIPPGQGTFWSPLHF
-	-	TRBV6-1	TRBJ1-1	TGTGCCAGCAGTGAAAGAATCGTAAGAGGCACTGAAGCTTTCTTT	CASSERIVRGTEAFF
-	-	TRBV12-3/TRBV12-4	TRBJ1-5	TGTGCCAGCAGTTTTAAGCGGCAGCCCCAGCATTTT	CASSFKRQPQHF
-	-	TRBV5-1	TRBJ2-7	TGCGCCAGCAGCTTGGACACGTCCTACGAGCAGTACTTC	CASSLDTSYEQYF
-	TRBD1	TRBV6-5	TRBJ1-1	TGTGCCAGCCTAGACAGGGACCTAATGAACACTGAAGCTTTCTTT	CASLDRDLMNTEAFF
few	-	TRBV7-2	TRBJ1-2	TGTGCCAGCAGCTTAGAATCGGTCAGCGTTAACTATGGCTACACCTTC	CASSLESVSVNYGYTF
-	TRBD1	TRBV29-1	TRBJ1-3	TGCAGCGTTGCGCCGACAGGGTACTCTGGAAACACCATATATTTT	CSVAPTGYSGNTIYF
-	-	TRBV7-9	TRBJ1-3	TGTGCCAGCAGCTTAGGCTCGAGACTCTCTGGAAACACCATATATTTT	CASSLGSRLSGNTIYF
-	-	TRBV7-9	TRBJ1-1	TGTGCCAGCAGCCCTGGACACCTCATGAACACTGAAGCTTTCTTT	CASSPGHLMNTEAFF
-	TRBD1	TRBV6-6	TRBJ1-5	TGTGCCAGCAGTTACATCCCGACAGGGGATCAGCCCCAGCATTTT	CASSYIPTGDQPQHF
-	-	TRBV7-9	TRBJ1-1	TGTGCCAGCAGCTTGTCACAGGGCACTGAAGCTTTCTTT	CASSLSQGTEAFF
-	TRBD1	TRBV28	TRBJ1-2	TGTGCCAGCAGTTTCCCGACAGGGGGGAACTATGGCTACACCTTC	CASSFPTGGNYGYTF
-	-	TRBV3-1/TRBV3-2	TRBJ1-5	TGTGCCAGCAGCCAGGGGCACAGCAATCAGCCCCAGCATTTT	CASSQGHSNQPQHF
once	TRBD1	TRBV7-9	TRBJ1-1	TGTGCCAGCAGCCCTGACAGGGTGAACACTGAAGCTTTCTTT	CASSPDRVNTEAFF
-	-	TRBV18	TRBJ1-1	TGTGCCAGCTCGGCAGGGAACACTGAAGCTTTCTTT	CASSAGNTEAFF
-	-	TRBV19	TRBJ2-7	TGTGCCAGTAGGATAAACGCTTATCCGGGAAACGAGCAGTACTTC	CASRINAYPGNEQYF
-	TRBD2	TRBV5-1	TRBJ2-1	TGCGCCAGCAGCCCGGGACTAGCGGGGGGCCTTTACAATGAGCAGTTCTTC	CASSPGLAGGLYNEQFF
-	-	TRBV5-1	TRBJ1-2	TGCGCCAGCAGTCCTGACGGGACAAATGGCTACACCTTC	CASSPDGTNGYTF
-	-	TRBV27	TRBJ1-1	TGTGCCAGCAGTTTACTGGGGGGGATGATGAACACTGAAGCTTTCTTT	CASSLLGGMMNTEAFF
-	-	TRBV18	TRBJ1-2	TGTGCCAGCTCGCTACAGGCTTTGGACTATGGCTACACCTTC	CASSLQALDYGYTF
-	TRBD1	TRBV11-2	TRBJ2-5	TGTGCCAGCAGCTTAGGGGACAGGGGGAGAGAGACCCAGTACTTC	CASSLGDRGRETQYF
-	-	TRBV15	TRBJ2-7	TGTGCCACCAGCAGCACTACATCGGCCACCTACGAGCAGTACTTC	CATSSTTSATYEQYF
-	TRBD1	TRBV3-1/TRBV3-2	TRBJ1-5	TGTGCCAGCAGCCGAGACAGGGATCAGCCCCAGCATTTT	CASSRDRDQPQHF
-	TRBD2	TRBV3-1/TRBV3-2	TRBJ2-1	TGTGCCAGCAGCCCAAGTCTACTAGCGGGGTCCAGCTCCTACAATGAGCAGTTCTTC	CASSPSLLAGSSSYNEQFF
-	TRBD1	TRBV2	TRBJ1-6	TGTGCCAGCAGTCGGACAGGGCTTGATTCACCCCTCCACTTT	CASSRTGLDSPLHF
once	-	TRBV14	TRBJ2-3	TGTGCCAGCAGCCAAGATGGAGTAATAGCGCGGAGGACAGATACGCAGTATTTT	CASSQDGVIARRTDTQYF
-	-	TRBV29-1	TRBJ2-3	TGCAGTCCTGCCGTGTCGGGCACAGATACGCAGTATTTT	CSPAVSGTDTQYF
-	-	TRBV18	TRBJ2-5	TGTGCCAGCTCACCAAACAGTCCCGTGACCCAGTACTTC	CASSPNSPVTQYF
once	-	TRBV11-2	TRBJ2-1	TGTGCCAGCAGCTTAGAGGAGCGGGCAGGGTGGTTCGGCGGTGAGCAGTTCTTC	CASSLEERAGWFGGEQFF
-	TRBD2	TRBV29-1	TRBJ2-2	TGCAGCCACCGGGGGGGCGGGACGGATGAGAACACCGGGGAGCTGTTTTTT	CSHRGGGTDENTGELFF
-	-	TRBV18	TRBJ1-1	TGTGCCAGCTCACCACAGAGGAACACTGAAGCTTTCTTT	CASSPQRNTEAFF
-	TRBD1	TRBV7-6	TRBJ1-3	TGTGCCAGCAGCTTGGAGACAGGGCCAGGAAACACCATATATTTT	CASSLETGPGNTIYF
-	-	TRBV11-2	TRBJ1-1	TGTGCCACCCTCTTAGATTTTGGGACACTGAACACTGAAGCTTTCTTT	CATLLDFGTLNTEAFF
-	-	TRBV2	TRBJ1-2	TGTGCCAGCAGGGGAGATACTAACTATGGCTACACCTTC	CASRGDTNYGYTF
-	-	TRBV24-1	TRBJ1-6	TGTGCCACCTCCGCAACAGGCAATTCACCCCTCCACTTT	CATSATGNSPLHF
few	TRBD1	TRBV2	TRBJ1-2	TGTGCCAGCAGTGAAGGGACAGGGGGCTTTTATTATGGCTACACCTTC	CASSEGTGGFYYGYTF
once	-	TRBV24-1	TRBJ2-3	TGTGCCACCAGTGATTTTGCCAGGGGTGTAGATACGCAGTATTTT	CATSDFARGVDTQYF
-	TRBD1	TRBV6-1	TRBJ1-2	TGTGCCAGCAGTGAAGGGACAGGGGAGGCCTATGGCTACACCTTC	CASSEGTGEAYGYTF
-	TRBD1	TRBV25-1	TRBJ2-1	TGTGCCAGCAGATGGACAGGGAACAATGAGCAGTTCTTC	CASRWTGNNEQFF
-	TRBD1	TRBV19	TRBJ2-2	TGTGCCAGTAGTATGAAGAAGGAGGACAGGGAATTCCGGGAGCTGTTTTTT	CASSMKKEDREFRELFF